This TCR beta chain originates from a study of beta chain features in type 1 diabetes. Findings of the study overall: All four CD4+ subsets of Type 1 diabetes patients contained TCRB CDR3s that were moderately but significantly shorter.

Expressed TCRB transcripts were sequenced, since all the RNA that had been isolated was reverse transcribed. Profiling relied on immunoSEQ multiplex PCR, and the TCRdb table lists in-frame clones only, not all of them. Of about 700,000 clones in the sample, about an eighth were seen once. Turning to this clone: The antigen is undetermined.

This TCR was sampled from a man between 18 and 35 years old with type 1 diabetes. Source material: naive CD4+ T cells from blood.

In DNA form, the CDR3 reads TGCGCCAGCAGCCCAGAGGGGGGAGGCAATCAGCCCCAGCATTTT. It specifies CASSPEGGGNQPQHF. The genes are TRBV5-1 and TRBJ1-5; possible D gene TRBD1, 6 bases. Germline V gene data show CDR1 as SGHRS and CDR2 as YFSETQ. The V gene lost 4 bases and the J gene lost 2 bases, with 13 bases spanning the gap. CDR3 length: 15 amino acids.